This is a list of T cell receptor beta chains from one sample in a study of radiotherapy plus CTLA-4 blockade in lung cancer. This table comes from immunoSEQ multiplex PCR, and its TCRdb copy is limited to in-frame clones, with some not included. The sample has some 110,000 clones; roughly 86% are singletons. Sequences were derived from peripheral blood, sampled from a patient treated with radiotherapy plus ipilimumab. The source is a human donor with non-small cell lung cancer that progressed on radiotherapy plus ipilimumab. Some clones in this sample may be carry-over from other donors' samples. Both conserved end residues are part of each CDR3. A D gene is named only where the DNA matches it firmly. Clone size is shown for a subset of rows, as once, few, many or a class of expanded clone.

v_call	clone_size	d_call	j_call	cdr3_nt	cdr3_aa
TRBV27	-	TRBD2	TRBJ2-2	TGTGCCAGCAGTTTCCACGGCGGGGGAGCCGGGGAGCTGTTTTTT	CASSFHGGGAGELFF
TRBV27	-	TRBD2	TRBJ2-7	TGTGCCAGCAGTTTTGGACTAGCCGCCTACGAGCAGTACTTC	CASSFGLAAYEQYF
TRBV4-2	-	TRBD1	TRBJ1-1	TGTGCCAGCAGCGCCGGGACAGGGAGGGCTTTCTTT	CASSAGTGRAFF
TRBV29-1	-	TRBD2	TRBJ2-5	TGCAGCGTTGATTTTGCGGGGGAGGGGGAGACCCAGTACTTC	CSVDFAGEGETQYF
TRBV10-3	-	-	TRBJ1-4	TGTGCCACCAAGAAAGCTCCAACTAATGAAAAACTGTTTTTT	CATKKAPTNEKLFF
TRBV5-1	-	-	TRBJ1-4	TGCGCCAGCAGCTTCGGACAGACGGGTGAAAAACTGTTTTTT	CASSFGQTGEKLFF
TRBV6-4	-	TRBD1	TRBJ1-1	TGTGCCAGCAGTGCCCAACAGGGGACGAACACTGAAGCTTTCTTT	CASSAQQGTNTEAFF
TRBV10-2	once	TRBD1	TRBJ2-2	TGCGCCAGCAGTTATCCGGGACAGGGGAGACTCGGGGAGCTGTTTTTT	CASSYPGQGRLGELFF
TRBV6-4	-	TRBD1	TRBJ1-5	TGTGCCAGCAGTGCTCAGGACAGGGTATTCCAGCCCCAGCATTTT	CASSAQDRVFQPQHF
TRBV25-1	-	-	TRBJ1-5	TGTGCCAGCAGTGTGGGGGGACTCGAGCAGCCCCAGCATTTT	CASSVGGLEQPQHF